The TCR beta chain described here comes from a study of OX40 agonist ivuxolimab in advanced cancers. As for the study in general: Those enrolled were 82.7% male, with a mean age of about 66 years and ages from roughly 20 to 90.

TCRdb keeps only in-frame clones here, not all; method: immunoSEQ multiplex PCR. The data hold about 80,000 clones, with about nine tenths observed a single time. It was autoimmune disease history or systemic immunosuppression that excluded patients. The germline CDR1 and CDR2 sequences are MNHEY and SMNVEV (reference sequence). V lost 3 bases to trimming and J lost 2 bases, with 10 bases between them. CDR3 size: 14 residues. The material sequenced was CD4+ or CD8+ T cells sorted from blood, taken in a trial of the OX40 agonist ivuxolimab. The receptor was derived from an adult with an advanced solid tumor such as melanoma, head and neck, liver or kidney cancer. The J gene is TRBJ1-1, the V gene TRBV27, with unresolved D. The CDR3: CASSLTYGNTEAFF. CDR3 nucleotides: TGTGCCAGCAGTTTGACTTATGGAAACACTGAAGCTTTCTTT.